This TCR beta chain was documented in a study of Tregs in tolerant kidney transplant recipients. Whole-study context: Related graft donors supplied nonmyeloablative bone marrow transplants, and mixed chimerism was transient. Whole-study results and caveats: Few patients were studied, so findings need validation in larger groups.

The CDR3 totals 16 residues. Germline V CDR1 and CDR2: SGDLS, YYNGEE. Trimming stripped 4 bases from V and 3 bases from J, with 17 bases between. This clone was picked up one time. The antigen remains undetermined. Profiling relied on immunoSEQ multiplex PCR, and the TCRdb table lists in-frame clones only, not all of them. The repertoire consists of under 95,000 clones, with under 95% occurring once and the leading ten covering roughly 0.35%. This TCR derives from a human donor who received a combined kidney and bone marrow transplant. The starting material was Tregs from blood, obtained before the transplant. V usage is TRBV9 and J usage is TRBJ2-1, with no clear D. The CDR3 sequence: CASSPRRAALYNEQFF. In nucleotides, the CDR3 is TGTGCCAGCAGCCCACGGCGCGCCGCTCTCTACAATGAGCAGTTCTTC.